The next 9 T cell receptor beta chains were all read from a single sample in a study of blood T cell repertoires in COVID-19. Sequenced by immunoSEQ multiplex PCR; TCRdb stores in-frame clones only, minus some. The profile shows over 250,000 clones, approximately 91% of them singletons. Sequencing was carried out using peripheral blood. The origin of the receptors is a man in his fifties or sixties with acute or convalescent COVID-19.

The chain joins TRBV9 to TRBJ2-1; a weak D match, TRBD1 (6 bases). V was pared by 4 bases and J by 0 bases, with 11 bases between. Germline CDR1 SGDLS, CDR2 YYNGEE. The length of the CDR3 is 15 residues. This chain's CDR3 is CASSPGQISYNEQFF. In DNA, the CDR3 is TGTGCCAGCAGCCCCGGACAGATCTCCTACAATGAGCAGTTCTTC.

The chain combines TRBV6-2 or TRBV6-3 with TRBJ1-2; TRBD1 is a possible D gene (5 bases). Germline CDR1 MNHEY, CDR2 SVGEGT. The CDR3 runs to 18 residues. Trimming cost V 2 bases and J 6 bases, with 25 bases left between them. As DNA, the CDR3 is TGTGCCAGCAGTTACATCCAATATAGGGGAATGGAGCAGCATGGCTACACCTTC. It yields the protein CASSYIQYRGMEQHGYTF.

This chain's CDR3 is CAWSEQGVSGNTIYF. Here the CDR3 DNA reads TGTGCCTGGAGTGAACAGGGGGTATCTGGAAACACCATATATTTT. The rearrangement links TRBV30 to TRBJ1-3; 8 positions agree with TRBD1. Germline-derived CDR1 and CDR2 are GTSNPN and SVGIG (reference sequence). V shed 1 base, J shed 1 base, and the junction held 3 bases outside the gene matches. This CDR3 has 15 residues.

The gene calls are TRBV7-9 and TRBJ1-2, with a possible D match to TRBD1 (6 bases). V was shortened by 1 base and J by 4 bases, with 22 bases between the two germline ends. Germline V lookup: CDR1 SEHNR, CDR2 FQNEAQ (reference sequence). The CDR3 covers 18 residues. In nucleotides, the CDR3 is TGTGCCAGCAGCTTAGGAGGCAGGGAGTCCTTCAGGGGCTATGGCTACACCTTC. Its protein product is CASSLGGRESFRGYGYTF.

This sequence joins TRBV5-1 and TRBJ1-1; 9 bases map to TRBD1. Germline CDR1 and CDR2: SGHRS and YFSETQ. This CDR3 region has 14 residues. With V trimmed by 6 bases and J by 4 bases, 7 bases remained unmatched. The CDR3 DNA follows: TGCGCCAGCAACCGGGACAGGGAAGGCACTGAAGCTTTCTTT. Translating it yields CASNRDREGTEAFF.

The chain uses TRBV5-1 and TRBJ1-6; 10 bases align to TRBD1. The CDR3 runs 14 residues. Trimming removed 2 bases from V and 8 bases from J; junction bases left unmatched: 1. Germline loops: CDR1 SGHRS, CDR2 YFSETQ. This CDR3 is CASSLGTGDSPLHF. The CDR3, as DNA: TGCGCCAGCAGCTTAGGGACAGGGGATTCACCCCTCCACTTT.

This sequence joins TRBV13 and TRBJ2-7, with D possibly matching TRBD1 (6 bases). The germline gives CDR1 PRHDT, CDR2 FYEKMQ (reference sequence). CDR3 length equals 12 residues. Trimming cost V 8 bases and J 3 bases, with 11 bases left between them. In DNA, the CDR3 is TGTGCCAGCGGGGGCGGGTTCTACGAGCAGTACTTC. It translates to CASGGGFYEQYF.

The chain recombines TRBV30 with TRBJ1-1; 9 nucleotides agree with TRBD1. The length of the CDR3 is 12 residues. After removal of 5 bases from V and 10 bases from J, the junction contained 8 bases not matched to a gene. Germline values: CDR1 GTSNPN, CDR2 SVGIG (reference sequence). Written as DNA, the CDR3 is TGTGCCTGGGGGGACAGGGCTGGCGCAGCTTTCTTT. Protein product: CAWGDRAGAAFF.

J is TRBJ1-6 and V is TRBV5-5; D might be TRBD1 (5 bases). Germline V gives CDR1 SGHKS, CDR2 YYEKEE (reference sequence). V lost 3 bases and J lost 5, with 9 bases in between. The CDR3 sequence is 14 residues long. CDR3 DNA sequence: TGTGCCAGCAGCTGGGGAGGGGATAATTCACCCCTCCACTTT. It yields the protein CASSWGGDNSPLHF.